The 9 T cell receptor beta chains given below trace back to one sample, sequenced in a study of tumor and adjacent non-tumor tissue in lung cancer. This sample's RNA came from whole unsorted tissue. TCRbeta libraries were built with three rounds of nested PCR, modified from ARM-PCR. One entry per CDR3 protein results from TCRdb running MiXCR on the multiplex PCR reads. This sample has around 66,000 distinct CDR3 sequences, with more than 70% found just once. Specimen: lung tumor tissue. The receptors originated from a man aged 55 to 69 with non-small cell lung cancer.

This clonotype is a singleton in its sample. One end of the junction does not line up with germline, which may come from a read error. CDR3 amino acids: CASNLGGIQPQHF. The CDR3 nucleotides read TGTGCCAGCAACTTAGGTGGCATCCAGCCCCAGCATTTT. The chain has TRBV7-9 and TRBJ1-5, with D uncertain. The germline CDR1 and CDR2 sequences are SEHNR and FQNEAQ (reference sequence). The CDR3 is made up of 13 amino acids.

The V gene is TRBV20-1, the J gene TRBJ2-3; the match to TRBD2 covers 7 bases. The ends lost 6 bases at V and 4 bases at J; junction bases unmatched: 16. Germline CDR1 and CDR2: DFQATT and SNEGSKA (reference sequence). The CDR3 has 16 amino acids. The CDR3 DNA sequence: TGCAGTGCCCCAACTAGTGGGAGGGCCGGGGCAGATACGCAGTATTTT. Translated: CSAPTSGRAGADTQYF.

Points on this clonotype: The junction shows a germline mismatch at one end, possibly a read error. The chain couples TRBV20-1 to TRBJ1-1; TRBD1 is a possible D gene (5 bases). Germline V gives CDR1 DFQATT, CDR2 SNEGSKA (reference sequence). This CDR3 has 15 amino acids. The CDR3 nucleotides are TGCGGTGCGTCGCACCCGGGGACGCAATCCGCTGAAGCTTTCTTT. It specifies CGASHPGTQSAEAFF.

Only one count was recorded for this clonotype. The junction differs from germline at one of its ends, possibly a read error. The chain is built from TRBV6-5 and TRBJ1-5; D may be TRBD1 (5 bases). This CDR3 has 14 residues. Germline V gives CDR1 MNHEY, CDR2 SVGAGI. CDR3 bases: TGTGCCAGGAGGCGATTTCAGGGAGGTCAGCTCCAGCATTTT. This encodes CARRRFQGGQLQHF.

Only one count was recorded for this clonotype. The CDR3 nucleotides read TGTGCCAGCAGAGGATGGGCCCAGGGGGTCGCAGATACGCAGTATTTT. Protein product: CASRGWAQGVADTQYF. The chain carries TRBV2 and TRBJ2-3; 7 bases line up with TRBD1. This CDR3 spans 16 amino acids. V was clipped by 6 bases and J by 4 bases; unmatched bases: 13. Germline V gene lookup returns CDR1 SNHLY and CDR2 FYNNEI.

The genes are TRBV5-1 and TRBJ2-7; TRBD2 matches 7 bases. The CDR3 length is 15 residues. CDR1 is SGHRS and CDR2 is YFSETQ in the germline V gene. The J segment lost 2 bases and the V segment lost 4 bases, leaving 9 bases of the junction unmatched. The DNA of the CDR3 is TGCGCCAGCAGCACACTAGCGTCCGCCACCTACGAGCAGTACTTC. Translating it yields CASSTLASATYEQYF.

This clonotype occurred a few times. Being one base from a much bigger clone, this may be a read error. CDR3 DNA sequence: TGCAGTGCTCAACACCCCGCTAGCGGGATCACAGATACGCAGCATTTT. Protein sequence: CSAQHPASGITDTQHF. The chain has TRBV20-1 and TRBJ2-3, with D uncertain. The DNA end favors TRBJ1-5, so the J call may be wrong. The germline gives CDR1 DFQATT, CDR2 SNEGSKA (reference sequence). The CDR3 length is 16 residues.

This clonotype showed up many times. The chain recombines TRBV10-3 with TRBJ2-7; D may be TRBD1 or TRBD2 (6 bases each). The CDR3 covers 17 residues. V lost 6 bases and J lost 3, with 24 bases in between. CDR1 is ENHRY and CDR2 is SYGVKD in the germline V gene. The CDR3 protein is CAIRGQTGSKDIYEQYF. The DNA for the CDR3 is TGTGCCATCAGAGGACAGACCGGGAGCAAAGATATCTACGAGCAGTACTTC.

Comments on this clonotype: This clone may be a read error of a much larger clone one base away. The CDR3 is CAISERTPNTEASF. CDR3 bases: TGTGCCATCAGTGAGAGGACACCTAACACTGAAGCTTCCTTT. The V and J genes are TRBV10-3 and TRBJ1-1, with a tentative D call TRBD1 (5 bases). This CDR3 has 14 amino acids. CDR1 and CDR2 (germline): ENHRY, SYGVKD.